This is a list of T cell receptor beta chains from one sample in a study of cytomegalovirus exposure and HLA in healthy donors. Using immunoSEQ multiplex PCR, the repertoire was profiled, and TCRdb retains in-frame clones only, with some absent. The table has approximately 130,000 clones, approximately 80% seen once; the top ten hold around 2%. Sequenced material: PBMCs. The receptor set was obtained from a woman aged 40 to 50 in good health and CMV-seronegative. Each CDR3 is given with its conserved first and last residue. D genes are given only for firm matches. Part of the rows lack a size; the others show once, few, many or a class for expanded clones.

j_call clone_size d_call v_call cdr3_aa cdr3_nt
TRBJ1-5 few . TRBV30 CAWAAGAGQPQHF TGTGCCTGGGCGGCAGGGGCCGGTCAGCCCCAGCATTTT
TRBJ2-7 . TRBD1 TRBV7-9 CASSSEDRVTEQYF TGTGCCAGCAGCTCCGAGGACAGGGTCACGGAGCAGTACTTC
TRBJ2-2 . TRBD1 TRBV9 CASSVGTGSSGELFF TGTGCCAGCAGCGTGGGGACAGGGAGTTCCGGGGAGCTGTTTTTT
TRBJ2-3 . TRBD2 TRBV7-9 CASSLGGVTDTQYF TGTGCCAGCAGCTTGGGGGGGGTCACAGATACGCAGTATTTT
TRBJ1-5 few . TRBV30 CAWSVLGREGGQPQHF TGTGCCTGGAGTGTACTGGGCAGGGAGGGCGGTCAGCCCCAGCATTTT
TRBJ2-2 . . TRBV2 CASRGGDSGGTGELFF TGTGCCAGCCGGGGGGGGGACAGCGGGGGAACCGGGGAGCTGTTTTTT
TRBJ1-4 once . TRBV7-2 CASSTYLEANEKLFF TGTGCCAGCAGCACCTACTTGGAGGCTAATGAAAAACTGTTTTTT
TRBJ2-3 . . TRBV6-5 CASRGTTTDTQYF TGTGCCAGCAGAGGGACAACCACAGATACGCAGTATTTT
TRBJ2-7 . TRBD1 TRBV13 CATIIWTGGGQYF TGTGCCACTATTATTTGGACAGGGGGCGGGCAGTACTTC
TRBJ2-3 . . TRBV2 CASTPGTDTQYF TGTGCCAGCACCCCCGGCACAGATACGCAGTATTTT
TRBJ2-5 . TRBD1 TRBV6-1 CASKGQGVETQYF TGTGCCAGCAAGGGACAGGGGGTGGAGACCCAGTACTTC
TRBJ2-1 . TRBD2 TRBV4-2 CASSQDPRTSTFSEQFF TGTGCCAGCAGCCAGGATCCCCGGACTAGTACTTTTAGTGAGCAGTTCTTC
TRBJ1-2 . TRBD1 TRBV11-2 CASSPYLPTGGEGYGYTF TGTGCCAGCAGCCCCTACCTCCCGACAGGGGGCGAAGGCTATGGCTACACCTTC
TRBJ2-2 . TRBD1 TRBV18 CASSARQGNTGELFF TGTGCCAGCTCAGCTAGACAGGGAAACACCGGGGAGCTGTTTTTT
TRBJ2-7 . . TRBV29-1 CSVEIEGRRYGYEQYF TGCAGCGTTGAAATAGAAGGGAGAAGGTATGGCTACGAGCAGTACTTC
TRBJ1-5 . . TRBV19 CASSIVGQINQPQHF TGTGCCAGTAGTATAGTCGGACAGATCAATCAGCCCCAGCATTTT
TRBJ1-2 . . TRBV28 CASASFPRLEANYGYTF TGTGCCAGCGCTAGTTTCCCTCGACTGGAAGCTAACTATGGCTACACCTTC
TRBJ1-6 . TRBD1 TRBV6-1 CASSESQDRRTPLHF TGTGCCAGCAGTGAGTCCCAGGACAGGAGGACACCCCTCCACTTT
TRBJ1-1 . . TRBV6-5 CASSLTEMNTEAFF TGTGCCAGCAGCCTGACAGAGATGAACACTGAAGCTTTCTTT
TRBJ1-1 . . TRBV18 CASSPQGTEAFF TGTGCCAGCTCACCACAGGGGACTGAAGCTTTCTTT
TRBJ2-7 . . TRBV18 CASSPPSDPVGEQYF TGTGCCAGCTCACCACCGAGCGACCCAGTGGGCGAGCAGTACTTC
TRBJ1-1 . TRBD1 TRBV13 CASSLGGQVNTEAFF TGTGCCAGCAGCTTAGGGGGACAGGTGAACACTGAAGCTTTCTTT
TRBJ1-1 . TRBD1 TRBV30 CASDRGGQWTEAFF TGTGCCAGCGACAGGGGCGGTCAGTGGACTGAAGCTTTCTTT
TRBJ1-2 . . TRBV19 CASSMGERGYTF TGTGCCAGTAGTATGGGAGAGAGAGGCTACACCTTC
TRBJ2-1 . TRBD2 TRBV7-3 CASRSHSGSNEQFF TGTGCCAGCAGATCCCATAGCGGGTCCAATGAGCAGTTCTTC
TRBJ2-2 . . TRBV5-4 CASSLDEANTGELFF TGTGCCAGCAGCTTGGATGAGGCCAACACCGGGGAGCTGTTTTTT
TRBJ2-3 . TRBD2 TRBV30 CAWSRGGLDTQYF TGTGCCTGGTCGCGGGGGGGCCTGGATACGCAGTATTTT
TRBJ2-3 . . TRBV14 CASSQGRGSFTPGDTQYF TGTGCCAGCAGCCAAGGCAGGGGTTCATTCACCCCGGGAGATACGCAGTATTTT
TRBJ1-1 . . TRBV6-5 CASSYSSQAPEAFF TGTGCCAGCAGTTACTCGAGCCAGGCCCCTGAAGCTTTCTTT
TRBJ1-2 . . TRBV5-6 CASSLSPRANYGYTF TGTGCCAGCAGCTTGTCCCCCCGAGCTAACTATGGCTACACCTTC
TRBJ1-5 . TRBD1 TRBV15 CATSRAPGQGMILGQPQHF TGTGCCACCAGCAGAGCTCCGGGACAGGGAATGATATTGGGTCAGCCCCAGCATTTT
TRBJ2-2 . . TRBV19 CASDSYTGELFF TGTGCCAGTGACAGTTACACCGGGGAGCTGTTTTTT